This T cell receptor beta chain was identified in a study of blood T cell repertoires in COVID-19. The authors' processing: For nucleated cells, counts were estimated from reference gene primer amplification. The table came from immunoSEQ multiplex PCR; TCRdb's copy has only in-frame clones and leaves some out. V, J and clone size reflect that table, while D and trimming were determined from the DNA. The sample has roughly 300,000 clones; more than 85% are singletons. J lost 3 bases, V lost 4 bases, and 10 bases had no gene match. CDR3 length equals 16 residues. CDR1 SGHKS and CDR2 YYEKEE come from the germline V gene (reference sequence).

Sequencing was performed on PBMCs or T cells enriched from blood (not recorded which). This TCR was sampled from a woman under 40 who had recovered from COVID-19. The J gene is TRBJ1-2, the V gene TRBV5-5, with 9 bases that match TRBD1. The CDR3 DNA follows: TGTGCCAGCAGCCTCACCTGGGGACAGGGTTACTATGGCTACACCTTC. This encodes CASSLTWGQGYYGYTF.